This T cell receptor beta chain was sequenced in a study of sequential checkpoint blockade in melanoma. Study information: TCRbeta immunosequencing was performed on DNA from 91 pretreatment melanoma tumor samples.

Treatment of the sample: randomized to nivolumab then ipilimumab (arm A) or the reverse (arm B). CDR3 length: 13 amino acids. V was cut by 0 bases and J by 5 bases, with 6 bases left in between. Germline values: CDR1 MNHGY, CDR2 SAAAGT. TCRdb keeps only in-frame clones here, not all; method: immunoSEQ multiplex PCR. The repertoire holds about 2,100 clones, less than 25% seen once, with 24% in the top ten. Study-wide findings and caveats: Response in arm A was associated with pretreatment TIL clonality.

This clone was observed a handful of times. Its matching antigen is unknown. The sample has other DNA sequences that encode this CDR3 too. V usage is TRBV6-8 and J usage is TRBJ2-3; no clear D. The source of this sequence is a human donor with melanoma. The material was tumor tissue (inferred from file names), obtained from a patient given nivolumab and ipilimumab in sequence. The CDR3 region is CASSYSGLDTQYF. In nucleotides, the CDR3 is TGTGCCAGCAGTTACTCCGGCCTAGATACGCAGTATTTT.